Shown below are 2 T cell receptor beta chains from a single sample sequenced in a study of patients and donors after allogeneic stem cell transplantation. TCRdb fed the RT-PCR reads into MiXCR, producing one record per CDR3 protein. Of over 200,000 distinct CDR3 sequences in the sample, around two fifths are singletons; the top ten hold roughly 12%. Sequencing was done on a sample of blood, either unsorted or a sorted T cell fraction (not recorded which). These receptors all stem from a human donor who was either an allogeneic HSCT recipient or a stem cell or donor lymphocyte infusion donor (not recorded which). It is not recorded whose cells these are; they may come from a transplant donor.

The chain is built from TRBV12-3 or TRBV12-4 and TRBJ1-6, with a possible D match to TRBD1 (5 bases). V was pared by 4 bases and J by 8 bases, with 12 bases between. The CDR3 runs to 14 residues. CDR3 amino acids: CASSWTRRDSPLHF. The CDR3 region has the DNA TGTGCCAGCAGTTGGACAAGAAGGGATTCACCCCTCCACTTT.

This clonotype was counted only a few times. The V call is TRBV4-2, the J call TRBJ1-1; D remains ambiguous. CDR1 is LGHNA, CDR2 YNFKEQ, per germline. With 1 base removed from V and 1 base from J, the gap between germline ends came to 10 bases. This CDR3 comprises 15 residues. Here the CDR3 reads CASSQARLTNTEAFF. The CDR3 bases are TGTGCCAGCAGCCAAGCGAGGCTGACGAACACTGAAGCTTTCTTT.